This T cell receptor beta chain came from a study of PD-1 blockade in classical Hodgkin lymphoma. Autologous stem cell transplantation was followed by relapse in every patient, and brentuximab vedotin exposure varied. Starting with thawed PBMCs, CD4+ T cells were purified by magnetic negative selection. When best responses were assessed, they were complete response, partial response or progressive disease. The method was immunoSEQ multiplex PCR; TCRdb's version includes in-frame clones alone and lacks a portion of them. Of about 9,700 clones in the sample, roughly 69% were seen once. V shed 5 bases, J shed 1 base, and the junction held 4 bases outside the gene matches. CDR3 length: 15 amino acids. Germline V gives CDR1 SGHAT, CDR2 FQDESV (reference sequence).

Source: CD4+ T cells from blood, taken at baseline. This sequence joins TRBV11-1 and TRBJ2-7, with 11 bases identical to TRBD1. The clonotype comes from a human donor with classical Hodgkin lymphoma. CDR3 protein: CASSAGTGGSYEQYF. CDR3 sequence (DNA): TGTGCCAGCAGCGCCGGGACAGGGGGTTCCTACGAGCAGTACTTC.